The entry that follows covers one T cell receptor (beta chain) sequence. The antigen remains undetermined. The CDR3 runs 15 residues. CDR1 is DFQATT, CDR2 SNEGSKA, per germline (reference sequence). These data come from a study of T cells expressing NK-cell markers. Turning to the study itself: With respect to HCMV, seven of the eight sequenced donors were seropositive, and one was seronegative. Study-wide results and caveats: The study found dominant NKG2C+ clonotypes at 1.0-7.0% of CD8+ T cells in over five donors.

For each CDR3 protein, TCRdb gives one entry from its re-call of the 5' RACE reads, without DNA. Its table lists roughly 420,000 distinct CDR3 sequences. This clonotype originated in a woman aged 18-69 years in good health. The sequencing sample was made of blood T cells: a sorted CD56 or NKG2C T cell subset, CD4+ or CD8+ T cells, or bulk PBMC T cells (not recorded which). The genes are TRBV20-1 and TRBJ2-1; TCRdb reports TRBD2, a call that lacks DNA to check it against. CDR3 loop: CSARLAGSSYNEQFF.